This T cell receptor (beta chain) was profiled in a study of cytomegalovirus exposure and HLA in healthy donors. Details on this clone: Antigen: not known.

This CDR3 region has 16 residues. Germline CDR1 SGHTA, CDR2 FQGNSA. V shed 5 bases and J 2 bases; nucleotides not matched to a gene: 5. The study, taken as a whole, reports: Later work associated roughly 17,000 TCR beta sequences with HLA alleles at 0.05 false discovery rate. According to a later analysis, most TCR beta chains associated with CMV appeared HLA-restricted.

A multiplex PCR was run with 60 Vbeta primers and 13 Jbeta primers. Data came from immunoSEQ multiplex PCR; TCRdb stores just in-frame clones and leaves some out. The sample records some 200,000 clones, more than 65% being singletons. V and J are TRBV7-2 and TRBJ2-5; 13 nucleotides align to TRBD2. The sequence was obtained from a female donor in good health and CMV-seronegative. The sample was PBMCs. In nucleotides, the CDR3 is TGTGCCAGCAGCACCTCACTAGCGGGGGGGCAAGAGACCCAGTACTTC. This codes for CASSTSLAGGQETQYF.